These T cell receptor beta chains were read from a single sample in a study of yellow fever vaccine responses in identical twins. Using its own MiXCR run on the RT-PCR reads, TCRdb lists one record per CDR3 protein. This sample has some 15,000 distinct CDR3 sequences, with approximately 80% found just once. The sample was T cells from blood (PBMCs), unsorted or a sorted subset (not recorded which), taken before or after yellow fever vaccination (not recorded which). All receptors come from a woman between 18 and 29 years old who received the yellow fever vaccine. The CDR3 runs from the conserved cysteine through the conserved F or W. A D gene is named only where the DNA matches it firmly. Clone size appears in some rows only: once, few, many, or a class for an expanded clone.

v_call: TRBV2
clone_size: -
d_call: -
j_call: TRBJ2-3
cdr3_nt: TGTGCCAGCAGGGGGCCGGGCACAGATACGCAGTATTTT
cdr3_aa: CASRGPGTDTQYF

v_call: TRBV29-1
clone_size: -
d_call: -
j_call: TRBJ1-2
cdr3_nt: TGCAGCGTTACCACCACTTCTGGCTATGGCTACACCTTC
cdr3_aa: CSVTTTSGYGYTF

v_call: TRBV15
clone_size: -
d_call: -
j_call: TRBJ2-4
cdr3_nt: TGTGCCACCAGTTTCAGGGGGGGGAATGACAAAAACATTCAGTACTTC
cdr3_aa: CATSFRGGNDKNIQYF

v_call: TRBV11-3
clone_size: -
d_call: -
j_call: TRBJ2-1
cdr3_nt: TGTGCCAGCAGCTTAGGCAGCGGGTATAGCTCCTACAATGAGCAGTTCTTC
cdr3_aa: CASSLGSGYSSYNEQFF

v_call: TRBV19
clone_size: once
d_call: TRBD2
j_call: TRBJ2-7
cdr3_nt: TGTGCCAGTATGAGGACTAGCGGCTCCTACGAGCAGTACTTC
cdr3_aa: CASMRTSGSYEQYF

v_call: TRBV18
clone_size: -
d_call: -
j_call: TRBJ1-5
cdr3_nt: TGTGCCAGCCGCGGCGAGCTCAATCAGCCCCAGCATTTT
cdr3_aa: CASRGELNQPQHF

v_call: TRBV7-8
clone_size: -
d_call: -
j_call: TRBJ2-7
cdr3_nt: TGTGCCAGCAGCACGGACCGCCACTACGAGCAGTACTTC
cdr3_aa: CASSTDRHYEQYF

v_call: TRBV23-1
clone_size: -
d_call: -
j_call: TRBJ2-5
cdr3_nt: TGCGCCAGCAGTCAATCGGCCGTCGAGCTGCGGTCTCGAGAGACCCAGTACTTC
cdr3_aa: CASSQSAVELRSRETQYF

v_call: TRBV10-3
clone_size: -
d_call: TRBD2
j_call: TRBJ2-1
cdr3_nt: TGTGCCATCAGCGGAACTAGCGGGGGTACCTACAATGAGCAGTTCTTC
cdr3_aa: CAISGTSGGTYNEQFF

v_call: TRBV11-3
clone_size: -
d_call: -
j_call: TRBJ1-1
cdr3_nt: TGTGCCAGCAGCCCCGACGGGAATTGGAACACTGAAGCTTTCTTT
cdr3_aa: CASSPDGNWNTEAFF

v_call: TRBV7-7
clone_size: few
d_call: TRBD1
j_call: TRBJ2-7
cdr3_nt: TGTGCTAGCAGCTCGGACAGGGGAGGCGAGCAGTACTTC
cdr3_aa: CASSSDRGGEQYF

v_call: TRBV11-2
clone_size: -
d_call: TRBD2
j_call: TRBJ2-1
cdr3_nt: TGTGCCAGCAGCTCCCGACTAGCGGGAGGGTACAATGAGCAGTTCTTC
cdr3_aa: CASSSRLAGGYNEQFF